This T cell receptor beta chain is from a study of T cell changes during pregnancy in multiple sclerosis. The length of the CDR3 is 17 residues. Germline lookup yields CDR1 SGHAT and CDR2 FQDESV (reference sequence). The V end was cut by 2 bases, the J end by 3 bases, with 20 bases between. Using immunoSEQ multiplex PCR, the repertoire was profiled, and TCRdb retains in-frame clones only, with some absent. The sample contains 90,000 or so clones, 91% of which appear only once. The sequence was collected from a female donor with multiple sclerosis, enrolled in a pregnancy study. Sequences were derived from peripheral blood, sampled before pregnancy. The chain joins TRBV11-1 to TRBJ2-7; D gene uncertain. CDR3 amino acids: CASSLSRAPRSHYEQYF. The CDR3 DNA reads TGTGCCAGCAGCTTAAGTCGAGCCCCCCGCTCCCACTACGAGCAGTACTTC. Combining the CDR3 with reference TRBV11-1 and TRBJ2-7 gives the whole variable domain EAEVAQSPRYKITEKSQAVAFWCDPISGHATLYWYRQILGQGPELLVQFQDESVVDDSQLPKDRFSAERLKGVDSTLKIQPAELGDSAMYLCASSLSRAPRSHYEQYFGPGTRLTVT.